Each of the 12 T cell receptor beta chains below was sequenced from the same sample in a study of T cells after posttransplantation cyclophosphamide. Clones were read by immunoSEQ multiplex PCR, and TCRdb kept only the in-frame ones, dropping some. The sample is made up of 44,000 or so clones, none counted only once. The sample was PBMCs. The receptors derive from a man in his forties or fifties in good health, CMV-negative, and a related stem cell transplant donor.

This clone has a handful of counts. This chain links TRBV5-1 with TRBJ2-5; unclear D gene. The DNA end is more similar to TRBJ2-7, so the J call may be wrong. The CDR3 contains 13 residues. Germline CDR1 is SGHRS and CDR2 is YFSETQ. CDR3 sequence: CASSLDGYYEQYF. CDR3 DNA: TGCGCCAGCAGCTTGGACGGGTACTACGAGCAGTACTTC.

This clone has ten or more counts. The J gene is TRBJ2-7, the V gene TRBV5-1; D gene ambiguous. V was clipped by 4 bases and J by 6 bases, with 20 bases between them. This CDR3 has 15 amino acids. The V gene's germline CDR1 is SGHRS and CDR2 YFSETQ. The DNA of the CDR3 is TGCGCCAGCAGCCGGAGTGAGACCGAAATCGCCGAGCAGTACTTC. Amino acid sequence: CASSRSETEIAEQYF.

A few counts support this clone. V usage is TRBV5-4 and J usage is TRBJ2-7; D is perhaps TRBD2 (5 bases). The CDR3 has 15 amino acids. Trimming cost V 4 bases and J 2 bases, with 16 bases left between them. The V gene's germline CDR1 is SGHNT and CDR2 YYREEE (reference sequence). CDR3 sequence: CASSLRTSPAYEQYF. CDR3 sequence (DNA): TGTGCCAGCAGCCTTCGGACTTCGCCGGCCTACGAGCAGTACTTC. The full variable domain, with the rest looked up from reference TRBV5-4 and TRBJ2-7, is ETGVTQSPTHLIKTRGQQVTLRCSSQSGHNTVSWYQQALGQGPQFIFQYYREEENGRGNFPPRFSGLQFPNYSSELNVNALELDDSALYLCASSLRTSPAYEQYFGPGTRLTVT.

This clone was seen repeatedly, ten times or more. The chain's CDR3 is CASSLEATYNEQFF. The CDR3, as DNA: TGTGCCAGCAGTTTGGAGGCCACCTACAATGAGCAGTTCTTC. This chain joins TRBV6-5 and TRBJ2-1, with a possible D match to TRBD2 (5 bases). The CDR3 is made up of 14 amino acids. Germline loops: CDR1 MNHEY, CDR2 SVGAGI. Between the trimmed V and J ends, which lost 4 bases and 2 bases, there was a span of 9 bases.

This clone was seen a handful of times. The CDR3, as DNA: TGTGCCAGCAGCTTAGCAGGGGGCCGGGGCAAAAACATTCAGTACTTC. Its protein is CASSLAGGRGKNIQYF. V gene TRBV7-8 combines with J gene TRBJ2-4, with 7 bases identical to TRBD1. The CDR3 covers 16 residues. V was pared by 0 bases and J by 3 bases, with 5 bases of the junction left unmatched. Germline CDR1 reads SGHVS; CDR2 reads FQNEAQ. The whole variable domain, filled in from reference TRBV7-8 and TRBJ2-4, reads GAGVSQSPRYKVAKRGQDVALRCDPISGHVSLFWYQQALGQGPEFLTYFQNEAQLDKSGLPSDRFFAERPEGSVSTLKIQRTQQEDSAVYLCASSLAGGRGKNIQYFGAGTRLSVL.

This clone has ten or more counts. V is TRBV7-9 and J is TRBJ2-1; weak D call: TRBD1 (5 bases). The V end lost 1 base, the J end lost 6 bases, and 13 bases lay between the germline ends. This CDR3 has 15 amino acids. Per germline, CDR1 SEHNR and CDR2 FQNEAQ (reference sequence). Written as DNA, the CDR3 is TGTGCCAGCAGCTTAGTGGGCCAGGGCCTCAATGAGCAGTTCTTC. It is translated as CASSLVGQGLNEQFF.

This clone was detected many times. A read error is likely, as this CDR3 ends without the conserved phenylalanine or tryptophan. No DNA is shown, since the ends of the CDR3 on it are uncertain; the CDR3 is the one TCRdb lists. The J gene is TRBJ2-7, the V gene TRBV30; the DNA was not compared with TRBD1, the D call given in the table. The CDR3 length equals 14 residues, ends included. Germline lookup yields CDR1 GTSNPN and CDR2 SVGIG (reference sequence). The CDR3 sequence: CAWSRDRPLSGFRY.

The rearrangement links TRBV5-1 to TRBJ2-5; D may be TRBD2 (6 bases). The J call is in doubt because the DNA end fits TRBJ2-7 better. The CDR3 has 13 residues. Germline CDR1 reads SGHRS; CDR2 reads YFSETQ. The CDR3 is CASNQAGSYEQYF. CDR3 sequence (DNA): TGCGCCAGCAACCAGGCGGGATCCTACGAGCAGTACTTC.

This clone occurred many times. V is TRBV19 and J is TRBJ2-1, with D possibly being TRBD2 (6 bases). Trimming removed 1 base from V and 4 bases from J, with 11 bases in between. CDR1 and CDR2 from the germline V gene are LNHDA and SQIVND (reference sequence). CDR3 length: 15 residues. CDR3 amino acids: CASSIAGVSYNEQFF. CDR3 nucleotide sequence: TGTGCCAGTAGTATAGCGGGAGTCTCTTACAATGAGCAGTTCTTC.

This clone was observed at least ten times. The chain joins TRBV28 to TRBJ1-5; D is possibly TRBD1 (6 bases). The V end was cut by 3 bases, the J end by 5 bases, with 14 bases between. Germline V gene sequence: CDR1 MDHEN, CDR2 SYDVKM. This CDR3 spans 15 amino acids. CDR3 sequence reads: CASSFMDEGDQPQHF. In DNA, the CDR3 is TGTGCCAGCAGTTTTATGGACGAGGGGGATCAGCCCCAGCATTTT. Variable domain in full (rest from reference TRBV28 and TRBJ1-5): DVKVTQSSRYLVKRTGEKVFLECVQDMDHENMFWYRQDPGLGLRLIYFSYDVKMKEKGDIPEGYSVSREKKERFSLILESASTNQTSMYLCASSFMDEGDQPQHFGDGTRLSIL.

In its sample, this clone was seen many times. CDR3 sequence: CASSIATGGTYGYTF. The CDR3 DNA follows: TGTGCCAGTAGTATAGCAACAGGGGGCACCTATGGCTACACCTTC. The chain recombines TRBV19 with TRBJ1-2; the match to TRBD1 covers 9 bases. The CDR3 covers 15 residues. The germline V gene has CDR1 LNHDA and CDR2 SQIVND (reference sequence). V was pared by 1 base and J by 4 bases, with 4 bases of the junction left unmatched. The complete variable domain, with remaining parts taken from reference TRBV19 and TRBJ1-2, reads DGGITQSPKYLFRKEGQNVTLSCEQNLNHDAMYWYRQDPGQGLRLIYYSQIVNDFQKGDIAEGYSVSREKKESFPLTVTSAQKNPTAFYLCASSIATGGTYGYTFGSGTRLTVV.

There are many counts of this clone. The V gene is TRBV6-5, the J gene TRBJ1-3; D unresolved. The germline CDR1 and CDR2 sequences are MNHEY and SVGAGI. Trimming left V 5 bases short and J 7 bases short, with 15 bases between. The CDR3 sequence is 14 residues long. This chain's CDR3 is CASSEGRVLNTIYF. CDR3 coding DNA: TGTGCCAGCAGTGAAGGGAGGGTACTGAACACCATATATTTT.